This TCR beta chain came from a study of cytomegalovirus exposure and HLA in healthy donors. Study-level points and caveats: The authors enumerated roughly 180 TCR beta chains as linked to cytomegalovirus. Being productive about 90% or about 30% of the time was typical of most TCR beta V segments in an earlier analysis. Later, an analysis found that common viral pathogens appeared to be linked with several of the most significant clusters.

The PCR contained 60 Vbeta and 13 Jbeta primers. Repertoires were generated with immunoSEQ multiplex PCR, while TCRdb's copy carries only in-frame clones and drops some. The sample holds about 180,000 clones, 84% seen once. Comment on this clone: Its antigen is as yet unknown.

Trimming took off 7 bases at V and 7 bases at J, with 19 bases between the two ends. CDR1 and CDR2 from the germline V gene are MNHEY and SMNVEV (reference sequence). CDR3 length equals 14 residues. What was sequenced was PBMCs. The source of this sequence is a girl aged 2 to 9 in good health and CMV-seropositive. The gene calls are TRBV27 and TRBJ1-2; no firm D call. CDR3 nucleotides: TGTGCCAGCACCCCCCGGCACCCAGAGCGTGGCTACACCTTC. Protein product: CASTPRHPERGYTF.